The entry below describes one TCR beta chain. Between the trimmed V and J ends, which lost 8 bases and 6 bases, there was a span of 22 bases. The CDR3 totals 15 residues. Germline lookup yields CDR1 SNHLY and CDR2 FYNNEI. This sample is part of a study of blood T cell repertoires in COVID-19. Only in-frame clones appear in the TCRdb table, and some are missing; sequencing was by immunoSEQ multiplex PCR. The sample contains some 120,000 clones, roughly 83% of which appear only once. The clonotype originates from a human donor in a cohort sampled during active COVID-19. Material for sequencing was peripheral blood. The J gene is TRBJ1-2, the V gene TRBV2; D remains ambiguous. CDR3 bases: TGTGCCAGCGTCGATGACATCCCCGATCGGCATGGCTACACCTTC. It translates to CASVDDIPDRHGYTF.